The following is a TCR beta chain sequence with its context. Everyone who took part was roughly 18 to 89 years old, and they came from about two dozen US areas. In Cohort 3, a recovered donor had either two negative PCRs, clearance, or symptom resolution. The authors' processing: Cell counts per sample came from amplifying reference gene primers. Profiling relied on immunoSEQ multiplex PCR, and the TCRdb table lists in-frame clones only, not all of them. V and J calls and clone size are given by that table; D and trimming were obtained from the DNA. The sample includes roughly 280,000 clones, 75% to 90% seen only once; the top ten take under 3%. Germline loops: CDR1 SNHLY, CDR2 FYNNEI. The junction had 5 bases not matched to a gene; V was cut back by 2 bases and J by 7 bases. The CDR3 contains 14 residues. The data are from a study of blood T cell repertoires in COVID-19. About the study: COVID-19 samples collected from the United States, Italy and Spain covered acute and convalescent phases.

The V and J genes are TRBV2 and TRBJ1-1; 9 bases align to TRBD1. Sequenced sample: PBMCs or T cells enriched from blood (not recorded which). This receptor was taken from a woman between 18 and 30 years old who had recovered from COVID-19. The CDR3 sequence: CASSENRGLGEAFF. In DNA form, the CDR3 reads TGTGCCAGCAGTGAAAACAGGGGGCTAGGTGAAGCTTTCTTT. Supplemented by reference TRBV2 and TRBJ1-1, the full variable domain reads EPEVTQTPSHQVTQMGQEVILRCVPISNHLYFYWYRQILGQKVEFLVSFYNNEISEKSEIFDDQFSVERPDGSNFTLKIRSTKLEDSAMYFCASSENRGLGEAFFGQGTRLTVV.